The clone carrying this TCR beta chain was observed a handful of times. These data are taken from a study of blood T cell repertoires in COVID-19. Study-level background: Samples of COVID-19 (acute and convalescent) were obtained from the United States, Italy and Spain. In each case, the material was cDNA or gDNA derived from T cells, B-cell-depleted T cells, or PBMCs.

The V end was cut by 11 bases, the J end by 2 bases, with 18 bases between. Germline loops: CDR1 SNHLY, CDR2 FYNNEI. This CDR3 comprises 14 residues. Sequencing used immunoSEQ multiplex PCR; TCRdb keeps in-frame clones, though not all of them. Here the sample spans approximately 170,000 clones, around nine tenths being singletons. Material for sequencing was peripheral blood. This receptor was obtained from a man in his 70s with acute or convalescent COVID-19. This rearrangement joins TRBV2 to TRBJ1-1; D is possibly TRBD1 (6 bases). The CDR3 spells CAGGASSGNTEAFF. The CDR3 DNA is TGTGCCGGGGGCGCATCTTCCGGAAACACTGAAGCTTTCTTT.